This T cell receptor beta chain was sequenced in a study of blood T cell repertoires in COVID-19. About the study: T cells, B-cell-depleted T cells, or PBMCs provided the cDNA or gDNA that served as material.

As processed by the authors: Reference gene primer amplification in the assay estimated nucleated cell counts. Here immunoSEQ multiplex PCR was the method, and the copy in TCRdb shows in-frame clones only, minus some. V, J and clone size are those of that table, while D and trimming were read from the DNA. The sample lists about 370,000 clones; more than 80% were seen once. V was cut by 2 bases and J by 0 bases, with 9 bases left in between. The CDR3 is 15 amino acids. Germline CDR1 is MRHNA and CDR2 is SNTAGT. Those enrolled in Seattle joined during active infection and were followed longitudinally afterward.

This chain joins TRBV6-4 and TRBJ2-3; D ambiguous. The receptor comes from a woman aged 25 to 39 with COVID-19, enrolled during active disease. Sample: peripheral blood. The CDR3 reads CASSDGGFSTDTQYF. In DNA form, the CDR3 reads TGTGCCAGCAGTGACGGCGGTTTCAGCACAGATACGCAGTATTTT.